This entry lists 31 T cell receptor beta chains sequenced from one sample in a study of blood T cell repertoires in COVID-19. Data came from immunoSEQ multiplex PCR; TCRdb stores just in-frame clones and leaves some out. Of some 400,000 clones listed, 70% to 90% are singletons. The source material was PBMCs or T cells enriched from blood (not recorded which). These receptors all stem from a man younger than 45 who had recovered from COVID-19.

This chain connects TRBV10-3 to TRBJ2-7, with 8 bases lining up with TRBD1. V trimming: 10 bases; J trimming: 6 bases; junction bases outside the gene matches: 11. The CDR3 totals 13 residues. CDR1 is ENHRY and CDR2 is SYGVKD in the germline V gene. CDR3 amino acids: CATRDRLVTEQYF. CDR3 coding DNA: TGTGCCACCCGGGACAGGTTGGTCACCGAGCAGTACTTC.

For this clone: In the same sample, other DNA sequences code for this CDR3. V and J are TRBV5-1 and TRBJ2-7, with 12 nucleotides matching TRBD1. From germline, CDR1 is SGHRS and CDR2 YFSETQ. This CDR3 is built from 14 residues. Trimming took 4 bases from V and 4 from J; bases not matched to a gene: 3. The CDR3 here is CASSRDRGLYEQYF. The CDR3 DNA follows: TGCGCCAGCAGCCGGGACAGGGGGCTTTACGAGCAGTACTTC.

This clone has a handful of counts. The rearrangement links TRBV5-1 to TRBJ2-1; 11 nucleotides agree with TRBD2. The germline gives CDR1 SGHRS, CDR2 YFSETQ. CDR3 size: 16 residues. Unmatched junction bases numbered 7, after V lost 4 bases and J lost 4 bases. The DNA of the CDR3 is TGCGCCAGCAGCCCCCCTCTAGCGGGGGGTTACAATGAGCAGTTCTTC. Amino acids: CASSPPLAGGYNEQFF. The full variable domain, rest sourced from reference TRBV5-1 and TRBJ2-1, is KAGVTQTPRYLIKTRGQQVTLSCSPISGHRSVSWYQQTPGQGLQFLFEYFSETQRNKGNFPGRFSGRQFSNSRSEMNVSTLELGDSALYLCASSPPLAGGYNEQFFGPGTRLTVL.

A few counts support this clone. The chain carries TRBV6-5 and TRBJ1-5, with a weak D call TRBD1 (5 bases). Trimming stripped 5 bases from V and 2 bases from J, with 13 bases between. The CDR3 length is 15 residues. The germline gives CDR1 MNHEY, CDR2 SVGAGI. CDR3 sequence: CASSRRGEGNQPQHF. The CDR3 DNA sequence: TGTGCCAGCAGTCGGCGGGGGGAGGGCAATCAGCCCCAGCATTTT.

The rearrangement joins TRBV21-1 to TRBJ1-2; the table's D call of TRBD1 was not tested on the DNA. TRBV21-1 is flagged as a pseudogene. This CDR3 spans 12 amino acids. The CDR3: CASSNRGYGYTF. The CDR3, as DNA: TGTGCCAGCAGCAACAGGGGCTATGGCTACACCTTC.

This rearrangement joins TRBV7-3 to TRBJ1-3, with unresolved D. Per germline, CDR1 SGHTA and CDR2 FQGTGA. V was shortened by 5 bases and J by 0 bases, with 5 bases between the two germline ends. This CDR3 is 13 amino acids long. The CDR3 DNA sequence: TGTGCCAGCAGCCGGGGCTCTGGAAACACCATATATTTT. Its protein is CASSRGSGNTIYF.

V and J are TRBV6-4 and TRBJ1-1, with 7 bases identical to TRBD1. Trimming took 6 bases from V and 3 from J; bases not matched to a gene: 13. The V gene's germline CDR1 is MRHNA and CDR2 SNTAGT. The CDR3 is made up of 16 amino acids. CDR3 protein: CASRLDETGLHTEAFF. The CDR3, as DNA: TGTGCCAGCAGGCTTGATGAGACAGGGTTGCACACTGAAGCTTTCTTT.

The V and J genes are TRBV2 and TRBJ1-5; tentative D call: TRBD1 (5 bases). Germline V gene sequence: CDR1 SNHLY, CDR2 FYNNEI. Trimming shortened V by 4 bases and J by 6 bases, and 16 bases separated the two germline ends. The CDR3 runs 15 residues. The CDR3 reads CASSVGRENAQPQHF. In nucleotides, the CDR3 is TGTGCCAGCAGTGTGGGCAGGGAAAATGCTCAGCCCCAGCATTTT.

This clone is a singleton in its sample. The chain combines TRBV4-1 with TRBJ1-1, with 8 bases aligning to TRBD1. The CDR3 has 15 amino acids. The germline V gene encodes CDR1 MGHRA and CDR2 YSYEKL. Trimming took 3 bases from V and 5 from J; bases not matched to a gene: 8. The CDR3 loop is CASSQDREGRTEAFF. CDR3 bases: TGCGCCAGCAGCCAGGACAGGGAGGGAAGGACTGAAGCTTTCTTT.

V usage is TRBV19 and J usage is TRBJ2-7; perhaps TRBD2 as D (6 bases). Trimming shortened V by 2 bases and J by 5 bases, and 13 bases separated the two germline ends. There are 14 residues in the CDR3. Germline V gene data show CDR1 as LNHDA and CDR2 as SQIVND (reference sequence). This CDR3 is CASSIKTSWNEQYF. CDR3 nucleotide sequence: TGTGCCAGTAGTATAAAAACTAGCTGGAACGAGCAGTACTTC. The full variable domain, its missing parts supplied by reference TRBV19 and TRBJ2-7, is DGGITQSPKYLFRKEGQNVTLSCEQNLNHDAMYWYRQDPGQGLRLIYYSQIVNDFQKGDIAEGYSVSREKKESFPLTVTSAQKNPTAFYLCASSIKTSWNEQYFGPGTRLTVT.

This sequence joins TRBV19 and TRBJ2-3; no clear D gene. Trimming left V 4 bases short and J 6 bases short, with 5 bases between. CDR1 is LNHDA, CDR2 SQIVND, per germline (reference sequence). The CDR3 loop spans 11 amino acids. The CDR3 coding sequence is TGTGCCAGTAGTACCCTCGATACGCAGTATTTT. Encoded protein: CASSTLDTQYF. Supplemented by reference TRBV19 and TRBJ2-3, the full variable domain reads DGGITQSPKYLFRKEGQNVTLSCEQNLNHDAMYWYRQDPGQGLRLIYYSQIVNDFQKGDIAEGYSVSREKKESFPLTVTSAQKNPTAFYLCASSTLDTQYFGPGTRLTVL.

The V and J genes are TRBV19 and TRBJ1-5; tentative D call: TRBD1 (5 bases). The CDR3 runs 13 residues. The ends were cut back, 5 bases at V and 7 bases at J, with 12 bases in the middle. Germline CDR1 and CDR2: LNHDA and SQIVND (reference sequence). CDR3 amino acids: CASSASRGQPQHF. The CDR3 nucleotides read TGTGCCAGTAGTGCCTCTCGGGGGCAGCCCCAGCATTTT. Drawing the rest from reference TRBV19 and TRBJ1-5, the complete variable domain is DGGITQSPKYLFRKEGQNVTLSCEQNLNHDAMYWYRQDPGQGLRLIYYSQIVNDFQKGDIAEGYSVSREKKESFPLTVTSAQKNPTAFYLCASSASRGQPQHFGDGTRLSIL.

The chain carries TRBV9 and TRBJ2-2; 9 bases map to TRBD1. The CDR3 sequence is 15 residues long. CDR1 and CDR2 (germline): SGDLS, YYNGEE. V was clipped by 7 bases and J by 6 bases; unmatched bases: 10. CDR3 residues: CASGETGGIAGELFF. CDR3 nucleotides: TGTGCCAGCGGAGAGACAGGGGGTATCGCCGGGGAGCTGTTTTTT.

A few counts support this clone. Other nucleotide sequences in the sample specify the same CDR3. The genes are TRBV27 and TRBJ1-3; possibly TRBD1 for D (5 bases). Trimming took 2 bases from V and 0 from J, leaving 8 bases between them. The CDR3 length is 15 residues. Germline CDR1 MNHEY, CDR2 SMNVEV (reference sequence). The CDR3, as DNA: TGTGCCAGCAGTTTAACAGGAAGCTCTGGAAACACCATATATTTT. Translation gives CASSLTGSSGNTIYF.

The chain has TRBV9 and TRBJ1-1, with TRBD1 as a possible D gene (5 bases). Germline V lookup: CDR1 SGDLS, CDR2 YYNGEE. The CDR3 has 15 residues. The V end was cut by 3 bases, the J end by 4 bases, with 16 bases between. The CDR3 DNA follows: TGTGCCAGCAGCGGAGACCAGGGCCGGATCACTGAAGCTTTCTTT. This codes for CASSGDQGRITEAFF.

The chain links TRBV19 to TRBJ1-5; 9 bases fit TRBD1. The germline V gene has CDR1 LNHDA and CDR2 SQIVND (reference sequence). Trimming at V came to 3 bases and at J to 6 bases, leaving 6 bases not matched to a gene. CDR3 length: 15 residues. The CDR3 sequence: CASSIPGTGIQPQHF. For the CDR3, the DNA is TGTGCCAGTAGTATCCCCGGGACAGGGATTCAGCCCCAGCATTTT.

This sequence joins TRBV7-9 and TRBJ2-5, with TRBD1 as a possible D gene (6 bases). Germline CDR1 and CDR2: SEHNR and FQNEAQ (reference sequence). The CDR3 consists of 13 residues. V gave up 2 bases and J gave up 3 bases, with 7 bases separating them. CDR3 DNA: TGTGCCAGCAGCTTACCAGGGGAAGAGACCCAGTACTTC. Amino acid sequence: CASSLPGEETQYF.

This clone showed up just a few times. The rearrangement links TRBV9 to TRBJ1-1; D gene ambiguous. CDR3 length equals 13 residues. Germline V lookup: CDR1 SGDLS, CDR2 YYNGEE. V dropped 4 bases and J dropped 11 bases, with 18 bases sitting between them. The CDR3 sequence is CASSTSPKESAFF. CDR3 nucleotide sequence: TGTGCCAGCAGCACATCCCCAAAAGAAAGTGCTTTCTTT. The full variable domain, rest sourced from reference TRBV9 and TRBJ1-1, is DSGVTQTPKHLITATGQRVTLRCSPRSGDLSVYWYQQSLDQGLQFLIQYYNGEERAKGNILERFSAQQFPDLHSELNLSSLELGDSALYFCASSTSPKESAFFGQGTRLTVV.

The chain uses TRBV15 and TRBJ1-1; TRBD1 is a possible D gene (6 bases). CDR1 and CDR2 (germline): LNHNV, YYDKDF (reference sequence). The V end was cut by 0 bases, the J end by 5 bases, with 10 bases between. This CDR3 spans 14 amino acids. The CDR3 loop is CATSRDTGLTEAFF. In DNA form, the CDR3 reads TGTGCCACCAGCAGAGATACAGGGCTAACTGAAGCTTTCTTT. The full variable domain, its missing parts supplied by reference TRBV15 and TRBJ1-1, is DAMVIQNPRYQVTQFGKPVTLSCSQTLNHNVMYWYQQKSSQAPKLLFHYYDKDFNNEADTPDNFQSRRPNTSFCFLDIRSPGLGDTAMYLCATSRDTGLTEAFFGQGTRLTVV.

Here the CDR3 reads CSVEALRANGYTF. In DNA, the CDR3 is TGCAGCGTTGAAGCTCTCAGGGCGAATGGCTACACCTTC. This chain joins TRBV29-1 and TRBJ1-2; D possibly corresponds to TRBD1 (5 bases). Germline assignment: CDR1 SQVTM and CDR2 ANQGSEA. V was cut by 1 base and J by 6 bases, with 12 bases left in between. The CDR3 contains 13 residues. Together with reference TRBV29-1 and TRBJ1-2, the CDR3 gives the full variable domain: SAVISQKPSRDICQRGTSLTIQCQVDSQVTMMFWYRQQPGQSLTLIATANQGSEATYESGFVIDKFPISRPNLTFSTLTVSNMSPEDSSIYLCSVEALRANGYTFGSGTRLTVV.

The chain combines TRBV6-5 with TRBJ1-2; D is perhaps TRBD1 (6 bases). This CDR3 comprises 13 residues. Germline V lookup: CDR1 MNHEY, CDR2 SVGAGI. V dropped 7 bases and J dropped 9 bases, with 18 bases sitting between them. The CDR3 nucleotides are TGTGCCAGCACCGAATACAGGGTTCGCCGCTACACCTTC. Its translation: CASTEYRVRRYTF.

This rearrangement joins TRBV3-1 (or the pseudogene TRBV3-2) to TRBJ2-7, with D uncertain. Trimming took 0 bases from V and 6 from J, leaving 12 bases between them. Per the germline V gene, CDR1 is LGHDT and CDR2 is YNNKEL (reference sequence). This CDR3 contains 14 residues. The DNA of the CDR3 is TGTGCCAGCAGCCAAGATCACGGTGGCGGCGAGCAGTACTTC. The encoded protein is CASSQDHGGGEQYF.

This clone showed up just once. Additional DNA sequences in this sample encode the identical CDR3. This chain joins TRBV18 and TRBJ2-3; 8 bases map to TRBD2. From germline, CDR1 is KGHSH and CDR2 LQKENI. V lost 6 bases and J lost 3; bases outside the gene matches: 2. This CDR3 has 13 residues. The CDR3 DNA reads TGTGCCAGCTCCCCGGGGGGGACAGATACGCAGTATTTT. Translating gives CASSPGGTDTQYF. The full variable domain, completed using reference TRBV18 and TRBJ2-3, is NAGVMQNPRHLVRRRGQEARLRCSPMKGHSHVYWYRQLPEEGLKFMVYLQKENIIDESGMPKERFSAEFPKEGPSILRIQQVVRGDSAAYFCASSPGGTDTQYFGPGTRLTVL.

This clone was recorded at least ten times. The chain has TRBV9 and TRBJ1-6; D gene unclear. The CDR3 sequence is 12 residues long. CDR1 SGDLS and CDR2 YYNGEE come from the germline V gene. V was shortened by 4 bases and J by 12 bases, with 11 bases between the two germline ends. The CDR3 coding sequence is TGTGCCAGCAGCCCGGAGTTAGGACCCCTCCACTTT. Translated: CASSPELGPLHF.

The chain has TRBV7-9 and TRBJ2-7, with 10 bases that match TRBD1. Per the germline V gene, CDR1 is SEHNR and CDR2 is FQNEAQ (reference sequence). The V and J ends lost 0 bases and 6 bases, in that order; junction bases with no gene match: 5. CDR3 size: 15 residues. The CDR3 region has the DNA TGTGCCAGCAGCTTAGCTACCGGGACAGGGGCCGAGCAGTACTTC. Protein product: CASSLATGTGAEQYF.

To note about this clone: The sample contains more than one DNA sequence encoding this CDR3. This chain joins TRBV5-1 and TRBJ2-1; 10 bases are shared with TRBD2. The CDR3 spans 15 residues. Germline trimming cut 0 bases from V and 4 bases from J; bases unmatched to any gene: 1. The germline V gene has CDR1 SGHRS and CDR2 YFSETQ. CDR3 residues: CASSLGTSGYNEQFF. DNA for the CDR3: TGCGCCAGCAGCTTGGGGACTAGCGGATACAATGAGCAGTTCTTC.

This clone was seen a few times. The chain employs TRBV10-3 and TRBJ2-3, with TRBD2 matching over 7 bases. This CDR3 contains 13 residues. Germline CDR1 is ENHRY and CDR2 is SYGVKD. V gave up 6 bases and J gave up 6 bases; unmatched junction bases: 6. In DNA, the CDR3 is TGTGCCATCAGACGGGGGGACTCGGATACGCAGTATTTT. It is translated as CAIRRGDSDTQYF.

This clone has only a few counts. V and J are TRBV4-1 and TRBJ2-7; TRBD2 matches 9 bases. The trim removed 3 bases at V and 0 bases at J, leaving 9 bases unmatched. The length of the CDR3 is 17 residues. Per the germline V gene, CDR1 is MGHRA and CDR2 is YSYEKL. CDR3 amino acids: CASSHPSGAGGSYEQYF. The DNA of the CDR3 is TGCGCCAGCAGCCACCCGTCGGGAGCGGGGGGCTCCTACGAGCAGTACTTC.

The V and J genes are TRBV10-3 and TRBJ1-2; 7 bases line up with TRBD1. V lost 6 bases, J lost 3 bases, and 7 bases stayed unmatched. The V gene's germline CDR1 is ENHRY and CDR2 SYGVKD. This CDR3 spans 14 amino acids. The CDR3 bases are TGTGCCATCAGACCAGGGGGTATCGACTATGGCTACACCTTC. It yields the protein CAIRPGGIDYGYTF.

V is TRBV7-2 and J is TRBJ2-1; 10 nucleotides agree with TRBD2. The CDR3 sequence is 16 residues long. Trimming removed 0 bases from V and 10 bases from J; junction bases left unmatched: 9. The germline gives CDR1 SGHTA, CDR2 FQGNSA. The DNA for the CDR3 is TGTGCCAGCAGCTTAGCGCTTCTAGCGGGGGCGGTGGAGCAGTTCTTC. Protein product: CASSLALLAGAVEQFF.

In this sample, this clone turned up once. The chain is built from TRBV25-1 and TRBJ1-2, with 7 nucleotides matching TRBD1. J lost 5 bases, V lost 7 bases, and 7 bases had no gene match. Germline V CDR1 and CDR2: MGHDK, SYGVNS. The CDR3 is 13 residues long. CDR3: CASTRQGMYGYTF. CDR3 coding DNA: TGTGCCAGCACCCGACAGGGAATGTATGGCTACACCTTC.